These 28 T cell receptor beta chains originate from one sample sequenced in a study of blood T cell repertoires in COVID-19. Only in-frame clones appear in the TCRdb table, and some are missing; sequencing was by immunoSEQ multiplex PCR. The table includes about 400,000 clones, over 75% detected once. The sequenced sample was PBMCs or T cells enriched from blood (not recorded which). All receptors derive from a woman between 40 and 50 years old with acute COVID-19.

The CDR3 sequence: CASLEGSANTGELFF. CDR3 nucleotide sequence: TGTGCCAGCCTAGAAGGCTCCGCGAACACCGGGGAGCTGTTTTTT. The chain combines TRBV2 with TRBJ2-2, with D unresolved. Trimming took 8 bases from V and 0 from J, leaving 13 bases between them. Germline V gene data show CDR1 as SNHLY and CDR2 as FYNNEI. The CDR3 is 15 residues long.

The genes are TRBV7-8 and TRBJ1-1; 9 bases align to TRBD1. The CDR3 totals 14 residues. CDR1 is SGHVS and CDR2 is FQNEAQ in the germline V gene. Trimming removed 5 bases from V and 3 bases from J; junction bases left unmatched: 4. The CDR3 nucleotides are TGTGCCAGCAGCCGCAGACAGGGGGACACTGAAGCTTTCTTT. Translating gives CASSRRQGDTEAFF.

The chain couples TRBV6-5 to TRBJ1-2, with a possible D match to TRBD1 (6 bases). The CDR3 sequence is 11 residues long. Germline V gene data show CDR1 as MNHEY and CDR2 as SVGAGI. Trimming left V 10 bases short and J 6 bases short, with 12 bases between. CDR3 protein: CATQGRDGYTF. CDR3 in DNA: TGTGCCACACAGGGTAGAGATGGCTACACCTTC.

The chain links TRBV5-4 to TRBJ1-2, with 9 nucleotides matching TRBD1. CDR3 size: 13 residues. After removal of 2 bases from V and 7 bases from J, the junction contained 3 bases not matched to a gene. CDR1 SGHNT and CDR2 YYREEE come from the germline V gene (reference sequence). The CDR3 bases are TGTGCCAGCAGCTTCGGGACAGGGTTTGGCTACACCTTC. It codes for CASSFGTGFGYTF.

The chain carries TRBV10-1 and TRBJ2-7; 7 nucleotides match TRBD1. The germline CDR1 and CDR2 sequences are WNHNN and SYGVQD (reference sequence). J lost 2 bases, V lost 8 bases, and 6 bases had no gene match. The CDR3 is 13 residues long. CDR3 residues: CASSGQPAYEQYF. CDR3 bases: TGCGCCAGCTCGGGACAGCCAGCCTACGAGCAGTACTTC.

This chain connects TRBV27 to TRBJ1-1; D ambiguous. The CDR3 runs 15 residues. The V end lost 0 bases, the J end lost 0 bases, and 8 bases lay between the germline ends. The V gene's germline CDR1 is MNHEY and CDR2 SMNVEV (reference sequence). CDR3 sequence (DNA): TGTGCCAGCAGTTTATCCTGGGCGCTGAACACTGAAGCTTTCTTT. Protein: CASSLSWALNTEAFF.

This sequence joins TRBV21-1 and TRBJ1-2; the table's TRBD1 call for D was not verified on the DNA. TRBV21-1 is shown as a pseudogene. The CDR3 length is 16 residues. In DNA form, the CDR3 reads TGTGCCAGCAGCAAAGCGAGAGGACAGAGAATTTGGGGCTACACCTTC. Its translation: CASSKARGQRIWGYTF.

The chain is built from TRBV5-4 and TRBJ1-6; 9 nucleotides match TRBD1. Germline lookup yields CDR1 SGHNT and CDR2 YYREEE (reference sequence). This CDR3 region has 14 residues. Trimming took 3 bases from V and 7 from J; bases not matched to a gene: 2. The CDR3: CASSWTGENSPLHF. CDR3 nucleotide sequence: TGTGCCAGCAGCTGGACAGGGGAAAATTCACCCCTCCACTTT.

The chain employs TRBV5-1 and TRBJ2-1; the match to TRBD2 covers 10 bases. Germline CDR1 SGHRS, CDR2 YFSETQ. The CDR3 covers 14 residues. With 4 bases clipped from V and 8 bases from J, the junction kept 6 bases outside the gene matches. CDR3 in DNA: TGCGCCAGCAGCCCGGGACTAGCGACCGATGAGCAGTTCTTC. It encodes CASSPGLATDEQFF.

The genes are TRBV18 and TRBJ1-3; D gene unclear. In germline, CDR1 is KGHSH, CDR2 LQKENI. The CDR3 has 16 amino acids. Trimming took 3 bases from V and 4 from J, leaving 16 bases between them. The DNA for the CDR3 is TGTGCCAGCTCACCCACAATGGGAGTGGTCGGAAACACCATATATTTT. As protein: CASSPTMGVVGNTIYF.

Concerning this clone itself: Other DNA sequences within the sample encode an identical CDR3. V usage is TRBV5-1 and J usage is TRBJ1-1; 7 bases are shared with TRBD1. The V segment lost 2 bases and the J segment 0 bases; nucleotides outside the gene matches: 1. The germline V gene encodes CDR1 SGHRS and CDR2 YFSETQ. This CDR3 contains 14 residues. CDR3 bases: TGCGCCAGCAGCTTAGGACAGGTGAACACTGAAGCTTTCTTT. Translated: CASSLGQVNTEAFF. The full variable domain, in which reference TRBV5-1 and TRBJ1-1 provide the parts outside the CDR3, is KAGVTQTPRYLIKTRGQQVTLSCSPISGHRSVSWYQQTPGQGLQFLFEYFSETQRNKGNFPGRFSGRQFSNSRSEMNVSTLELGDSALYLCASSLGQVNTEAFFGQGTRLTVV.

CDR3 sequence (DNA): TGTGCCTGGGGGACAGGGGGTGAGCAGTTCTTC. Its protein is CAWGTGGEQFF. The rearrangement links TRBV30 to TRBJ2-1, with 11 bases lining up with TRBD1. The junction had 0 bases not matched to a gene; V was cut back by 5 bases and J by 9 bases. CDR1 and CDR2 (germline): GTSNPN, SVGIG (reference sequence). The CDR3 sequence is 11 residues long.

The V call is TRBV6-5, the J call TRBJ1-1, with D tentatively TRBD1 (6 bases). This CDR3 is 15 amino acids long. V lost 8 bases and J lost 1, with 17 bases in between. The germline V gene has CDR1 MNHEY and CDR2 SVGAGI. This chain's CDR3 is CASGTNRATNTEAFF. CDR3 nucleotide sequence: TGTGCCAGCGGAACCAACAGGGCCACGAACACTGAAGCTTTCTTT.

The rearrangement uses TRBV19 and TRBJ2-2, with D unresolved. The CDR3 runs 15 residues. Per the germline V gene, CDR1 is LNHDA and CDR2 is SQIVND (reference sequence). Trimming stripped 2 bases from V and 1 base from J, with 8 bases between. The CDR3 DNA follows: TGTGCCAGTAGTATACCAAACAGGAACACCGGGGAGCTGTTTTTT. Translating it yields CASSIPNRNTGELFF.

The V and J genes are TRBV7-9 and TRBJ2-2; 8 bases align to TRBD2. After removal of 5 bases from V and 5 bases from J, the junction contained 7 bases not matched to a gene. This CDR3 has 15 residues. Germline V gene lookup returns CDR1 SEHNR and CDR2 FQNEAQ (reference sequence). The CDR3 nucleotides are TGTGCCAGCAGCGCCCGGGGGGGCGCGACCGGGGAGCTGTTTTTT. It is translated as CASSARGGATGELFF.

This rearrangement joins TRBV5-1 to TRBJ2-1; 12 bases are a match to TRBD2. The V segment lost 4 bases and the J segment 0 bases; nucleotides outside the gene matches: 17. The CDR3 loop spans 21 amino acids. CDR1 and CDR2 from the germline V gene are SGHRS and YFSETQ. For the CDR3, the DNA is TGCGCCAGCAGCAAATCACCGACTAGCGGGGGAGCTATTCTCTCCTACAATGAGCAGTTCTTC. It translates to CASSKSPTSGGAILSYNEQFF.

The chain couples TRBV3-1 (or the pseudogene TRBV3-2) to TRBJ1-1; the D is unclear. The V gene lost 0 bases and the J gene lost 1 base, with 6 bases spanning the gap. This CDR3 contains 14 residues. Germline V CDR1 and CDR2: LGHDT, YNNKEL (reference sequence). The chain's CDR3 is CASSQDSGNTEAFF. CDR3 DNA: TGTGCCAGCAGCCAAGACTCAGGGAACACTGAAGCTTTCTTT.

The chain couples TRBV3-1 (or the pseudogene TRBV3-2) to TRBJ2-2, with TRBD1 matching over 7 bases. The V gene end was trimmed by 2 bases and the J gene end by 4 bases; junction bases not matched to a gene: 13. The CDR3 length is 18 residues. Germline V lookup: CDR1 LGHDT, CDR2 YNNKEL (reference sequence). CDR3 protein: CASSQTTRSGGFTGELFF. Here the CDR3 DNA reads TGTGCCAGCAGCCAAACGACCCGGTCAGGGGGTTTCACCGGGGAGCTGTTTTTT.

The chain links TRBV7-2 to TRBJ2-1; a possible D gene is TRBD1 (7 bases). From germline, CDR1 is SGHTA and CDR2 FQGNSA. This CDR3 has 17 residues. V was pared by 2 bases and J by 2 bases, with 16 bases between. CDR3 sequence (DNA): TGTGCCAGCAGCTTAAGGGGGCCGGGGGCCCCCTACAATGAGCAGTTCTTC. Translated: CASSLRGPGAPYNEQFF.

This clone was seen just once. The chain combines TRBV30 with TRBJ1-2; no reliable D call. V dropped 2 bases and J dropped 5 bases, with 15 bases sitting between them. The CDR3 is made up of 14 amino acids. Looked up from germline, CDR1 is GTSNPN and CDR2 is SVGIG (reference sequence). This CDR3 is CAWSIGSGQYGYTF. The CDR3 DNA sequence: TGTGCCTGGAGTATCGGGAGCGGTCAGTATGGCTACACCTTC.

The chain recombines TRBV6-5 with TRBJ2-7; 9 bases align to TRBD1. The V and J ends lost 5 bases and 3 bases, in that order; junction bases with no gene match: 8. This CDR3 is 15 amino acids long. Per the germline V gene, CDR1 is MNHEY and CDR2 is SVGAGI. CDR3 residues: CASSSSGTGLYEQYF. DNA of the CDR3: TGTGCCAGCAGTAGCTCCGGGACAGGGCTCTACGAGCAGTACTTC.

V and J are TRBV7-2 and TRBJ2-5, with D perhaps TRBD2 (6 bases). V was shortened by 5 bases and J by 1 base, with 8 bases between the two germline ends. CDR1 and CDR2 (germline): SGHTA, FQGNSA. CDR3 length equals 13 residues. The CDR3: CASSTRGQETQYF. The CDR3, as DNA: TGTGCCAGCAGCACGCGGGGCCAAGAGACCCAGTACTTC.

The chain couples TRBV4-2 to TRBJ2-3, with 13 nucleotides matching TRBD2. CDR3 length: 19 amino acids. The ends lost 0 bases at V and 4 bases at J; junction bases unmatched: 10. Germline CDR1 is LGHNA and CDR2 is YNFKEQ. CDR3 loop: CASSQEGTSGDSKADTQYF. CDR3 in DNA: TGTGCCAGCAGCCAAGAGGGGACTAGCGGGGACTCAAAGGCAGATACGCAGTATTTT.

This clone was picked up one time. CDR3 coding DNA: TGTGCCAGCAGCGCGACAGGGATCTACGGCTACACCTTC. Residues: CASSATGIYGYTF. The chain combines TRBV5-4 with TRBJ1-2; 7 bases line up with TRBD1. CDR3 size: 13 residues. V trimming: 4 bases; J trimming: 8 bases; junction bases outside the gene matches: 8. Germline CDR1 SGHNT, CDR2 YYREEE (reference sequence).

The V gene is TRBV19, the J gene TRBJ1-3; no firm D call. This CDR3 has 15 amino acids. The V gene lost 5 bases and the J gene lost 0 bases, with 11 bases spanning the gap. Per germline, CDR1 LNHDA and CDR2 SQIVND (reference sequence). The CDR3 protein is CASSEQLLSGNTIYF. The CDR3 DNA follows: TGTGCCAGTAGTGAACAGCTCCTCTCTGGAAACACCATATATTTT. Based on the CDR3 plus reference TRBV19 and TRBJ1-3, the full variable domain is DGGITQSPKYLFRKEGQNVTLSCEQNLNHDAMYWYRQDPGQGLRLIYYSQIVNDFQKGDIAEGYSVSREKKESFPLTVTSAQKNPTAFYLCASSEQLLSGNTIYFGEGSWLTVV.

This chain joins TRBV10-3 and TRBJ2-7; D is unresolved. The germline V and J ends were trimmed by 11 bases and 3 bases, with 14 bases remaining between them. Germline loops: CDR1 ENHRY, CDR2 SYGVKD. The CDR3 consists of 12 residues. CDR3 protein: CASSRSNYEQYF. CDR3 nucleotide sequence: TGTGCCTCGTCGAGGTCGAACTACGAGCAGTACTTC.

The gene calls are TRBV24-1 and TRBJ2-5; 13 positions match TRBD2. Per germline, CDR1 KGHDR and CDR2 SFDVKD. CDR3 length: 15 residues. The V segment lost 4 bases and the J segment 2 bases; nucleotides outside the gene matches: 0. CDR3 coding DNA: TGTGCCACCAGTGAGGGACTAGCGGGACAAGAGACCCAGTACTTC. This sequence encodes CATSEGLAGQETQYF.

The rearrangement links TRBV10-1 to TRBJ1-6, with D uncertain. Germline CDR1 is WNHNN and CDR2 is SYGVQD (reference sequence). There are 13 residues in the CDR3. The V gene lost 2 bases and the J gene lost 8 bases, with 7 bases spanning the gap. Here the CDR3 reads CASSERLDSPLHF. For the CDR3, the DNA is TGCGCCAGCAGTGAGAGACTGGATTCACCCCTCCACTTT.